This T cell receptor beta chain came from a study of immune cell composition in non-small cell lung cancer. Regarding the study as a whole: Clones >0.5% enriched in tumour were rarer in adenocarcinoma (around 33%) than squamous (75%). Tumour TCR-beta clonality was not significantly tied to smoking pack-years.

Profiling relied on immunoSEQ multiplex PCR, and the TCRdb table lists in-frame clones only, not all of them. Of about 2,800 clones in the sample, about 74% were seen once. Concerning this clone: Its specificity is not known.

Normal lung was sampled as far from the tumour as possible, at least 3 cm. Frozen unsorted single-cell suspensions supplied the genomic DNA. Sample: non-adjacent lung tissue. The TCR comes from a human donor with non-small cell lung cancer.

CDR3 DNA: TGTGCCAGTTCATCGACCCTAGGGAACACTGAAGCTTTCTTT. Translating it yields CASSSTLGNTEAFF. The chain is built from TRBV2 and TRBJ1-1; no clear D. Trimming removed 9 bases from V and 1 base from J, with 15 bases in between. The germline V gene has CDR1 SNHLY and CDR2 FYNNEI. CDR3 length equals 14 residues.